The 5 T cell receptor beta chains given below trace back to one sample, sequenced in a study of blood T cell repertoires in COVID-19. Libraries were prepared by immunoSEQ multiplex PCR; TCRdb keeps only in-frame clonotypes and omits some of them. The data hold about 310,000 clones, with nearly 90% observed a single time. Sequencing used PBMCs or T cells enriched from blood (not recorded which). The receptors were sampled from a woman in her thirties who had recovered from COVID-19.

The chain is built from TRBV28 and TRBJ1-1; 8 bases map to TRBD1. Germline-derived CDR1 and CDR2 are MDHEN and SYDVKM. V trimming: 7 bases; J trimming: 0 bases; junction bases outside the gene matches: 7. The CDR3 is made up of 15 amino acids. The CDR3 DNA sequence: TGTGCCAGCACCCTTTGGGACAGGATGAACACTGAAGCTTTCTTT. This gives the protein CASTLWDRMNTEAFF.

This chain joins TRBV7-9 and TRBJ2-3, with D perhaps matching TRBD2 (5 bases). Germline CDR1 and CDR2: SEHNR and FQNEAQ (reference sequence). CDR3 length equals 16 residues. With 0 bases removed from V and 0 bases from J, the gap between germline ends came to 10 bases. The CDR3 is CASSLAQTTSTDTQYF. CDR3 DNA: TGTGCCAGCAGCTTAGCTCAGACTACTAGCACAGATACGCAGTATTTT. Variable domain in full (rest from reference TRBV7-9 and TRBJ2-3): DTGVSQNPRHKITKRGQNVTFRCDPISEHNRLYWYRQTLGQGPEFLTYFQNEAQLEKSRLLSDRFSAERPKGSFSTLEIQRTEQGDSAMYLCASSLAQTTSTDTQYFGPGTRLTVL.

This clone occurred once. V gene TRBV6-1 combines with J gene TRBJ2-7, with 15 bases that match TRBD2. Germline CDR1 and CDR2: MNHNS and SASEGT. The CDR3 has 15 amino acids. After removal of 2 bases from V and 7 bases from J, the junction contained 3 bases not matched to a gene. The CDR3, as DNA: TGTGCCAGCAGTGAAAGGACTAGCGGGAGGGTAGAGCAGTACTTC. Its translation: CASSERTSGRVEQYF.

This sequence joins TRBV5-6 and TRBJ2-6; 7 bases align to TRBD1. The J segment lost 12 bases and the V segment lost 0 bases, leaving 3 bases of the junction unmatched. This CDR3 spans 13 amino acids. From germline, CDR1 is SGHDT and CDR2 YYEEEE. CDR3 nucleotide sequence: TGTGCCAGCAGCTTGGACAGGGGTAGCGTCCTGACTTTC. This encodes CASSLDRGSVLTF.

The rearrangement links TRBV10-3 to TRBJ1-3; 11 positions agree with TRBD1. V lost 6 bases to trimming and J lost 1 base; unmatched junction nucleotides: 5. The V gene's germline CDR1 is ENHRY and CDR2 SYGVKD. The CDR3 spans 16 residues. DNA of the CDR3: TGTGCCATCAGCAGGGACAGGGGGGTTTCTGGAAACACCATATATTTT. Its translation is CAISRDRGVSGNTIYF.